What follows is one TCR beta chain and its context. Its antigen remains unidentified. Germline V gene sequence: CDR1 SGHAT, CDR2 FQNNGV. Trimming stripped 0 bases from V and 3 bases from J, with 5 bases between. This CDR3 region has 13 residues. The treatment here: 15 to 20 received Ad26.COV2.S at low or high dose, single or two shots; five or six received placebo; per-sample allocation not given. Sampling took place 63 days after the first vaccine or placebo injection. Vaccine was an Ad26 vector expressing Wuhan-strain SARS-CoV-2 spike. This sample was included in a study of Ad26.COV2.S vaccination and SARS-CoV-2 variants. Overall study context: COV1001, an Ad26.COV2.S trial, supplied this vaccine-arm donor. The study's findings and limits: Comparable non-spike TCR breadth was observed in vaccine and placebo recipients.

Using immunoSEQ multiplex PCR, the repertoire was profiled, and TCRdb retains in-frame clones only, with some absent. Here the sample spans approximately 280,000 clones, 87% being singletons. The chain links TRBV11-2 to TRBJ1-1; D unresolved. The receptor comes from a person aged 18 to 65 who received the Ad26.COV2.S COVID-19 vaccine or a placebo. The sequencing here drew on peripheral blood, taken in a trial of Ad26.COV2.S vaccine versus placebo. The CDR3 DNA reads TGTGCCAGCAGCTTAGAGTCAGACACTGAAGCTTTCTTT. It yields the protein CASSLESDTEAFF.